The 11 T cell receptor beta chains below come from one sample, sequenced in a study of cytomegalovirus exposure and HLA in healthy donors (dated by TCRdb to about 2017). The library was made by the immunoSEQ multiplex PCR assay. For the multiplex PCR, a mixture combining 60 forward primers for TCR Vbeta segments and 13 reverse primers for TCR Jbeta segments was used. TCRdb carries this immuneACCESS record with in-frame sequences only. Its versions omit some clonotypes, under half of them owing to an unresolved V gene in the studies checked, with the rest unexplained. This sample has 150,000 to 200,000 clones in its table, and around 62% of those were observed once. Of the sample, about 2.9% falls within the top ten clones. Material for sequencing was PBMCs. All receptors derive from a man aged 35-49 years in good health and CMV-seronegative.

The J gene is TRBJ2-7, the V gene TRBV5-4; 8 bases are shared with TRBD1. The CDR3 is made up of 14 amino acids. Trimming removed 3 bases from V and 3 bases from J; junction bases left unmatched: 5. The germline V gene has CDR1 SGHNT and CDR2 YYREEE (reference sequence). The CDR3 nucleotides read TGTGCCAGCAGCTCCCGGGACAGGAGCTACGAGCAGTACTTC. Translation gives CASSSRDRSYEQYF.

This chain joins TRBV27 and TRBJ1-5; the D gene is possibly TRBD1 (5 bases). This CDR3 has 14 amino acids. Germline V lookup: CDR1 MNHEY, CDR2 SMNVEV (reference sequence). Trimming left V 1 base short and J 7 bases short, with 11 bases between. The CDR3: CASSLWGQGQPQHF. The CDR3 nucleotides read TGTGCCAGCAGTTTATGGGGCCAGGGACAGCCCCAGCATTTT.

V and J are TRBV27 and TRBJ1-6; no clear D. Germline V lookup: CDR1 MNHEY, CDR2 SMNVEV (reference sequence). This CDR3 is built from 14 residues. Trimming pared 6 bases from V and 7 bases from J, leaving 13 bases between. The CDR3 is CASRRSEYNSPLHF. The DNA of the CDR3 is TGTGCCAGCAGACGGTCGGAGTACAATTCACCCCTCCACTTT.

This clone was picked up one time. The chain combines TRBV4-1 with TRBJ2-7, with 7 bases lining up with TRBD1. There are 16 residues in the CDR3. Germline CDR1 and CDR2: MGHRA and YSYEKL. V was pared by 0 bases and J by 2 bases, with 7 bases of the junction left unmatched. CDR3 nucleotide sequence: TGCGCCAGCAGCCAAGATGAAAGGGACAGCACCTACGAGCAGTACTTC. Translated: CASSQDERDSTYEQYF.

CDR3 in DNA: TGTGCCAGCAGCCCGACGGACAGCCAGAATGAAAAACTGTTTTTT. Its protein product is CASSPTDSQNEKLFF. The chain carries TRBV27 and TRBJ1-4, with D perhaps TRBD1 (6 bases). Deletions cut 6 bases from V and 5 bases from J, with 16 bases between. Per germline, CDR1 MNHEY and CDR2 SMNVEV (reference sequence). The CDR3 is 15 amino acids.

A few counts support this clone. The chain combines TRBV6-1 with TRBJ2-7; the match to TRBD1 covers 7 bases. Germline CDR1 and CDR2: MNHNS and SASEGT. The CDR3 length is 14 residues. The J segment lost 4 bases and the V segment lost 7 bases, leaving 10 bases of the junction unmatched. CDR3 DNA sequence: TGTGCCAGCACCTTGGGGACAGACGGATACGAGCAGTACTTC. The encoded protein is CASTLGTDGYEQYF.

The chain has TRBV4-2 and TRBJ2-4; D remains unclear. The CDR3 has 13 amino acids. Trimming took 0 bases from V and 6 from J, leaving 6 bases between them. CDR1 LGHNA and CDR2 YNFKEQ come from the germline V gene. The CDR3 sequence: CASSQDTVNIQYF. CDR3 sequence (DNA): TGTGCCAGCAGCCAAGATACAGTAAACATTCAGTACTTC.

This sequence joins TRBV11-2 and TRBJ1-2; a weak D match, TRBD1 (6 bases). CDR3 size: 15 residues. The germline gives CDR1 SGHAT, CDR2 FQNNGV. V lost 0 bases to trimming and J lost 10 bases, with 18 bases between them. CDR3 sequence: CASSLDLAGGADYTF. The CDR3 bases are TGTGCCAGCAGCTTAGATCTTGCGGGGGGCGCCGACTACACCTTC.

The genes are TRBV6-5 and TRBJ2-7; 12 bases line up with TRBD1. CDR1 and CDR2 (germline): MNHEY, SVGAGI. The CDR3 is 15 amino acids. Germline trimming cut 6 bases from V and 13 bases from J; bases unmatched to any gene: 16. The DNA for the CDR3 is TGTGCCAGCAGCTATGGAGGGACAGGGGGCCAGATGTATTACTTC. The encoded protein is CASSYGGTGGQMYYF.

V usage is TRBV19 and J usage is TRBJ2-2; 11 bases fit TRBD1. V gave up 11 bases and J gave up 7 bases; unmatched junction bases: 9. Germline lookup yields CDR1 LNHDA and CDR2 SQIVND (reference sequence). The CDR3 extends over 14 amino acids. The DNA for the CDR3 is TGTGCCGCAGGGGACAGGGGGAGGATCGGGGAGCTGTTTTTT. Residues: CAAGDRGRIGELFF.

This clone was picked up a small number of times. The chain uses TRBV28 and TRBJ1-2; unclear D gene. Trimming took 4 bases from V and 4 from J, leaving 7 bases between them. The CDR3 contains 12 residues. Germline CDR1 MDHEN, CDR2 SYDVKM. The CDR3 coding sequence is TGTGCCAGCAGTTCGAGACTCTATGGCTACACCTTC. This translates into CASSSRLYGYTF.